This T cell receptor (beta chain) originates from a study of blood T cell repertoires in COVID-19. Looking at the study overall: Material from acute and convalescent COVID-19 was sourced from the United States, Italy and Spain. Nucleic acid was either cDNA or gDNA, and it came from T cells, B-cell-depleted T cells, or PBMCs.

Per the germline V gene, CDR1 is LNHDA and CDR2 is SQIVND (reference sequence). This CDR3 comprises 15 residues. J gave up 3 bases and V 6 bases, and 7 bases lay outside the gene matches. Original methodology: Estimated nucleated cell counts came from reference gene primer amplification. Generated by immunoSEQ multiplex PCR, the TCRdb table keeps only in-frame clones and is missing some. V and J calls and clone size come straight from that table; D and trimming were deduced from the DNA. This repertoire shows approximately 380,000 clones, more than 75% found once; its top ten account for more than 1%.

The V call is TRBV19, the J call TRBJ2-4, with 8 bases aligning to TRBD1. This receptor was taken from a woman in her late teens or twenties who had recovered from COVID-19. Sample: PBMCs or T cells enriched from blood (not recorded which). CDR3 in DNA: TGTGCCAGTAGCCCGGACAGGGTTGGCAAAAACATTCAGTACTTC. It encodes CASSPDRVGKNIQYF.